The next 22 T cell receptor beta chains were all read from a single sample in a study of siplizumab effects on memory and regulatory T cells. TCRdb's table, derived via immunoSEQ multiplex PCR, lists solely in-frame clones and lacks some. The table records roughly 100,000 clones, over 90% of them present only once. Sequencing input: Tregs sorted from blood. All receptors derive from a human donor in good health.

The gene calls are TRBV5-8 and TRBJ2-5; possible D gene TRBD2, 6 bases. CDR1 and CDR2 (germline): SGHTS, YDEGEE. The V gene lost 7 bases and the J gene lost 2 bases, with 15 bases spanning the gap. This CDR3 comprises 14 residues. DNA for the CDR3: TGTGCCAGCGCTCCGGGTGGGGGGCAAGAGACCCAGTACTTC. Encoded protein: CASAPGGGQETQYF.

The chain links TRBV19 to TRBJ1-2, with unresolved D. V was pared by 2 bases and J by 6 bases, with 10 bases between. The CDR3 runs 13 residues. Germline values: CDR1 LNHDA, CDR2 SQIVND (reference sequence). CDR3 sequence (DNA): TGTGCCAGTAGTATAAGGATTAGCGATGGCTACACCTTC. This translates into CASSIRISDGYTF.

V usage is TRBV7-2 and J usage is TRBJ2-1; 7 bases agree with TRBD2. With 1 base clipped from V and 4 bases from J, the junction kept 7 bases outside the gene matches. Germline loops: CDR1 SGHTA, CDR2 FQGNSA. This CDR3 contains 16 residues. CDR3 sequence reads: CASSLVAGGGYNEQFF. DNA of the CDR3: TGTGCCAGCAGCTTAGTAGCTGGGGGGGGGTACAATGAGCAGTTCTTC.

This chain uses TRBV6-6 with TRBJ2-1; 10 nucleotides agree with TRBD2. This CDR3 has 15 amino acids. J was trimmed by 6 bases and V by 6 bases; bases with no gene match: 8. The germline V gene has CDR1 MNHNY and CDR2 SVGAGI (reference sequence). The CDR3 sequence: CASSKQASGSNEQFF. The CDR3 bases are TGTGCCAGCAGCAAACAGGCTAGCGGGAGCAATGAGCAGTTCTTC.

The chain has TRBV4-1 and TRBJ1-5; D is undetermined. CDR3 length: 14 amino acids. Deletions cut 3 bases from V and 4 bases from J, with 10 bases between. Germline V gives CDR1 MGHRA, CDR2 YSYEKL. CDR3 nucleotides: TGCGCCAGCAGCCATGCAGGACGTAATCAGCCCCAGCATTTT. It specifies CASSHAGRNQPQHF.

The rearrangement uses TRBV2 and TRBJ1-5, with 9 bases identical to TRBD1. The CDR3 sequence is 15 residues long. J lost 2 bases, V lost 6 bases, and 5 bases had no gene match. In germline, CDR1 is SNHLY, CDR2 FYNNEI. CDR3 protein: CASRWDRDGNQPQHF. The CDR3 DNA reads TGTGCCAGCAGGTGGGACAGGGATGGCAATCAGCCCCAGCATTTT.

The J gene is TRBJ2-7, the V gene TRBV11-3; D perhaps matches TRBD1 (6 bases). V dropped 5 bases and J dropped 0 bases, with 11 bases sitting between them. Germline V gene sequence: CDR1 SGHNT, CDR2 YENEEA. This CDR3 spans 14 amino acids. In nucleotides, the CDR3 is TGTGCCAGCAGCAACAGGGACCCCTCCTACGAGCAGTACTTC. Translation: CASSNRDPSYEQYF.

V and J are TRBV19 and TRBJ1-1; possibly TRBD1 for D (5 bases). The V end lost 7 bases, the J end lost 1 base, and 16 bases lay between the germline ends. The germline gives CDR1 LNHDA, CDR2 SQIVND (reference sequence). The CDR3 runs 15 residues. The CDR3 DNA sequence: TGTGCCAGTACGTACCGGGACGGGGGGAACACTGAAGCTTTCTTT. Amino acids: CASTYRDGGNTEAFF.

V is TRBV4-1 and J is TRBJ1-1, with TRBD1 identical over 7 bases. The germline CDR1 and CDR2 sequences are MGHRA and YSYEKL. Trimming took 5 bases from V and 5 from J; bases not matched to a gene: 8. The CDR3 consists of 14 residues. The CDR3 DNA follows: TGCGCCAGCAGCACTAGACAGGGTAGGACTGAAGCTTTCTTT. Residues: CASSTRQGRTEAFF.

The gene calls are TRBV7-3 and TRBJ2-5, with TRBD2 matching 10 bases. The CDR3 is 15 residues long. Germline lookup yields CDR1 SGHTA and CDR2 FQGTGA. After removal of 4 bases from V and 0 bases from J, the junction contained 2 bases not matched to a gene. The CDR3 spells CASSSGLAYQETQYF. Written as DNA, the CDR3 is TGTGCCAGCAGCTCGGGACTAGCGTACCAAGAGACCCAGTACTTC.

The gene calls are TRBV7-2 and TRBJ1-1; D not certain. The ends were cut back, 6 bases at V and 1 base at J, with 12 bases in the middle. Germline V lookup: CDR1 SGHTA, CDR2 FQGNSA. The length of the CDR3 is 14 residues. CDR3 DNA sequence: TGTGCCAGCAGTCGAGTCGGCTGGAACACTGAAGCTTTCTTT. This encodes CASSRVGWNTEAFF.

Points on this clone: The sample contains more than one DNA sequence encoding this CDR3. V usage is TRBV25-1 and J usage is TRBJ1-2; 7 nucleotides agree with TRBD1. The CDR3 covers 13 residues. The germline V gene has CDR1 MGHDK and CDR2 SYGVNS. V dropped 4 bases and J dropped 5; count of bases not matched to a gene: 4. The CDR3 loop is CASSGQGVYGYTF. The CDR3 region has the DNA TGTGCCAGCAGTGGCCAGGGGGTGTATGGCTACACCTTC.

The chain links TRBV9 to TRBJ2-7; tentative D call: TRBD2 (6 bases). The CDR3 has 14 amino acids. Germline V gene lookup returns CDR1 SGDLS and CDR2 YYNGEE. With 2 bases removed from V and 3 bases from J, the gap between germline ends came to 12 bases. The CDR3 spells CASSVLGGSYEQYF. The CDR3 DNA follows: TGTGCCAGCAGCGTCCTTGGGGGGAGCTACGAGCAGTACTTC.

This sequence joins TRBV6-5 and TRBJ2-3, with D possibly being TRBD1 or TRBD2 (5 bases each). Germline V gives CDR1 MNHEY, CDR2 SVGAGI. The CDR3 runs 15 residues. The V and J ends lost 4 bases and 11 bases respectively, with 22 bases between them. This CDR3 is CASSSLPGRRIRQYF. CDR3 in DNA: TGTGCCAGCAGTTCCCTCCCGGGACGCCGGATTCGGCAGTATTTT.

The rearrangement joins TRBV14 to TRBJ2-1; D assignment may be TRBD1 or TRBD2 (5 bases each). CDR3 size: 14 residues. The germline V gene encodes CDR1 SGHDN and CDR2 FVKESK. The V gene lost 4 bases and the J gene lost 6 bases, with 13 bases spanning the gap. CDR3 DNA: TGTGCCAGCAGCCTACTCGGGGACCTCAATGAGCAGTTCTTC. Protein sequence: CASSLLGDLNEQFF.

This chain uses TRBV30 with TRBJ1-2, with unresolved D. This CDR3 is built from 12 residues. Trimming pared 7 bases from V and 6 bases from J, leaving 15 bases between. Germline V gene data show CDR1 as GTSNPN and CDR2 as SVGIG (reference sequence). The CDR3 protein is CAFLSGSHGYTF. CDR3 DNA sequence: TGTGCCTTCCTATCGGGATCCCATGGCTACACCTTC.

The chain uses TRBV5-1 and TRBJ2-3; no reliable D call. V was pared by 6 bases and J by 3 bases, with 5 bases between. Germline CDR1 SGHRS, CDR2 YFSETQ. The CDR3 contains 11 residues. The CDR3 here is CASTLTDTQYF. The CDR3 bases are TGCGCCAGCACCTTAACAGATACGCAGTATTTT.

The chain employs TRBV15 and TRBJ1-3, with D unresolved. Germline-derived CDR1 and CDR2 are LNHNV and YYDKDF (reference sequence). Trimming left V 1 base short and J 0 bases short, with 10 bases between. This CDR3 is built from 16 residues. The CDR3 is CATSRGDTLSGNTIYF. CDR3 bases: TGTGCCACCAGCAGAGGAGACACCCTCTCTGGAAACACCATATATTTT.

V usage is TRBV19 and J usage is TRBJ1-2; 7 bases are shared with TRBD1. CDR3 length: 13 amino acids. V was pared by 10 bases and J by 8 bases, with 13 bases of the junction left unmatched. From germline, CDR1 is LNHDA and CDR2 SQIVND (reference sequence). The CDR3 nucleotides read TGTGCCACCCTTCGAGAACCGACAGGGGGCTACACCTTC. Its translation is CATLREPTGGYTF.

The chain has TRBV29-1 and TRBJ1-2; D uncertain. The CDR3 is 12 residues long. Germline values: CDR1 SQVTM, CDR2 ANQGSEA. The V gene lost 4 bases and the J gene lost 7 bases, with 13 bases spanning the gap. The chain's CDR3 is CSVVVTTGGYTF. In DNA form, the CDR3 reads TGCAGCGTTGTTGTGACAACCGGTGGCTACACCTTC.

The chain has TRBV6-1 and TRBJ2-7; D is unclear. The CDR3 is 15 residues long. The germline V and J ends were trimmed by 4 bases and 0 bases, with 13 bases remaining between them. CDR1 is MNHNS, CDR2 SASEGT, per germline. The CDR3 DNA reads as TGTGCCAGCAGTGGAAGTATGTCAGGCTCCTACGAGCAGTACTTC. Its translation is CASSGSMSGSYEQYF.

The rearrangement links TRBV7-9 to TRBJ2-7; tentatively, D is TRBD2 (5 bases). The length of the CDR3 is 12 residues. The germline V and J ends were trimmed by 5 bases and 6 bases, with 11 bases remaining between them. Per germline, CDR1 SEHNR and CDR2 FQNEAQ (reference sequence). This CDR3 is CASSLGGSEQYF. The CDR3 bases are TGTGCCAGCAGCCTAGGAGGAAGCGAGCAGTACTTC. The full variable domain, with the rest looked up from reference TRBV7-9 and TRBJ2-7, is DTGVSQNPRHKITKRGQNVTFRCDPISEHNRLYWYRQTLGQGPEFLTYFQNEAQLEKSRLLSDRFSAERPKGSFSTLEIQRTEQGDSAMYLCASSLGGSEQYFGPGTRLTVT.